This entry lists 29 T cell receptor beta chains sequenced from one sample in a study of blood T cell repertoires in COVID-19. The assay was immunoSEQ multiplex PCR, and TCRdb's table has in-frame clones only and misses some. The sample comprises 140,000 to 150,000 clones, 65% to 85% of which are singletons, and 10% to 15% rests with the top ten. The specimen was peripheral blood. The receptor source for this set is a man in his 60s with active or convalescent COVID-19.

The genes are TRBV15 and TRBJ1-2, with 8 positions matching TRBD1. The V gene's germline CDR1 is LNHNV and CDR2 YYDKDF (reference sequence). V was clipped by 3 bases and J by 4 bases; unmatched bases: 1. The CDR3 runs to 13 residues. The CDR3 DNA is TGTGCCACCAGCAGGGACAGGGCCTATGGCTACACCTTC. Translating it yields CATSRDRAYGYTF.

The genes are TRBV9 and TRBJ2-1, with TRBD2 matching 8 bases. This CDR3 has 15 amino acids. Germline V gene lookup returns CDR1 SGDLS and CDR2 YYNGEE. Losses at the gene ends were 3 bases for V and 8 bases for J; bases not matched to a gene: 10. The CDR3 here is CASSDGTSKFYEQFF. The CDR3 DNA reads TGTGCCAGCAGCGATGGGACTAGTAAATTCTATGAGCAGTTCTTC.

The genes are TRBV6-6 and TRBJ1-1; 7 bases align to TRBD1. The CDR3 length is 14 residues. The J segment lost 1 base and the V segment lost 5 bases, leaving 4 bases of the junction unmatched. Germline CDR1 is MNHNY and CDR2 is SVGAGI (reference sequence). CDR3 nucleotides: TGTGCCAGCAGTCAGGGGACAGCGAACACTGAAGCTTTCTTT. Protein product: CASSQGTANTEAFF.

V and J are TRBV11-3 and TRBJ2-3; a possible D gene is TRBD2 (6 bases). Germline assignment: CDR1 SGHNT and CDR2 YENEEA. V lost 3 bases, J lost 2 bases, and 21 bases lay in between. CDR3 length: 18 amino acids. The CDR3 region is CASSLGTYGGTLTDTQYF. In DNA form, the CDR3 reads TGTGCCAGCAGCTTGGGTACCTACGGCGGGACCCTCACAGATACGCAGTATTTT.

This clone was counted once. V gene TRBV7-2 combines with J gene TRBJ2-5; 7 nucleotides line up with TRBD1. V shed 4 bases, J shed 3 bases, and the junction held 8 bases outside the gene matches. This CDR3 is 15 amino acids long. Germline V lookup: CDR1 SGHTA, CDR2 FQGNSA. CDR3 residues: CASSYTPDRKETQYF. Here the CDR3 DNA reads TGTGCCAGCAGCTACACCCCGGACAGGAAAGAGACCCAGTACTTC.

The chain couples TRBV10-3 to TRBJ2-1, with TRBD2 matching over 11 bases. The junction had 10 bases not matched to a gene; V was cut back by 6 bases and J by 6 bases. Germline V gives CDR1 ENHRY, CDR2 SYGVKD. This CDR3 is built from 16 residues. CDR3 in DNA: TGTGCCATCAGCAAAGATACTAGCGGGGGCCGCAATGAGCAGTTCTTC. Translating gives CAISKDTSGGRNEQFF.

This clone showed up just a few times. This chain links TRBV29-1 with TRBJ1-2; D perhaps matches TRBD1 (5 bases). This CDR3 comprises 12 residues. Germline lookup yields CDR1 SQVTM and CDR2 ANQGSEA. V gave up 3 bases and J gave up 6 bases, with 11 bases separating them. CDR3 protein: CSVDGTEDGYTF. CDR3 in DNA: TGCAGCGTTGATGGGACTGAAGATGGCTACACCTTC.

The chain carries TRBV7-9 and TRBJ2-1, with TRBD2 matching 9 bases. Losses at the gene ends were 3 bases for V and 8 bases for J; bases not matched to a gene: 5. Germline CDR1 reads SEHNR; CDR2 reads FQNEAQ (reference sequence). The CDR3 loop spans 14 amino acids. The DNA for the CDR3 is TGTGCCAGCAGCTTCCCGGGACTAGCTTATGAGCAGTTCTTC. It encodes CASSFPGLAYEQFF.

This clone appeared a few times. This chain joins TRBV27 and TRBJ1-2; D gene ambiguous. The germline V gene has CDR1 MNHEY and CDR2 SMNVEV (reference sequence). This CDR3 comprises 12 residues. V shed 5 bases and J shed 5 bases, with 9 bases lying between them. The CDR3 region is CASSPRGYGYTF. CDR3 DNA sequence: TGTGCCAGCAGTCCCCGGGGATATGGCTACACCTTC.

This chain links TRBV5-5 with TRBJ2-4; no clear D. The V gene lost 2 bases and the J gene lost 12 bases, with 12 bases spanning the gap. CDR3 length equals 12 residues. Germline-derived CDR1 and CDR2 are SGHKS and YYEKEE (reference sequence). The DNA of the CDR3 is TGTGCCAGCAGCTTATCAACATTTGGTCAGTACTTC. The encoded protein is CASSLSTFGQYF.

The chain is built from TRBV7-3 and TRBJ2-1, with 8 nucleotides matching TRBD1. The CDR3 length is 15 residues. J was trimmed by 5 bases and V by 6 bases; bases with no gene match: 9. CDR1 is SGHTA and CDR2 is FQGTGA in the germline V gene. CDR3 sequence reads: CASSLLRTGNNEQFF. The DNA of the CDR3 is TGTGCCAGCAGTTTACTTCGGACAGGGAACAATGAGCAGTTCTTC.

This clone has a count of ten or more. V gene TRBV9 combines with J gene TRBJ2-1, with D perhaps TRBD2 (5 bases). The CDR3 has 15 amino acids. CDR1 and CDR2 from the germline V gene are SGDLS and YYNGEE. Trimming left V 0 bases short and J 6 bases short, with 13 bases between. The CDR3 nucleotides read TGTGCCAGCAGCGTAGGTGGCGGGTGGGGCAATGAGCAGTTCTTC. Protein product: CASSVGGGWGNEQFF.

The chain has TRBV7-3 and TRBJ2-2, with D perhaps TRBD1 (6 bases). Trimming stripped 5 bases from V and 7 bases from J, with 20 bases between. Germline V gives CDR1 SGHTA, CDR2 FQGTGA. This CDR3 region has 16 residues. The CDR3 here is CASSTSRQAAGGELFF. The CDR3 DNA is TGTGCCAGCAGCACCTCCCGACAGGCAGCCGGCGGGGAGCTGTTTTTT.

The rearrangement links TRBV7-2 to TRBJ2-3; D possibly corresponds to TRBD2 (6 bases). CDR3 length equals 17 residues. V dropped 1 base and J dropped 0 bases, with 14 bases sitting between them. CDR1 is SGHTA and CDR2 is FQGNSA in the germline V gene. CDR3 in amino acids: CASSLEGAGSSTDTQYF. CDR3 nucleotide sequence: TGTGCCAGCAGCTTAGAGGGCGCGGGGTCGAGCACAGATACGCAGTATTTT.

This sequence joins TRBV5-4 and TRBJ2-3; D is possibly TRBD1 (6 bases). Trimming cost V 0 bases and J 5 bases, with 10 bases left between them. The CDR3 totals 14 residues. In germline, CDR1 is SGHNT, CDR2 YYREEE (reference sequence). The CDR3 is CASSLGRQVDTQYF. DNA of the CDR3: TGTGCCAGCAGCTTGGGGAGACAGGTAGATACGCAGTATTTT.

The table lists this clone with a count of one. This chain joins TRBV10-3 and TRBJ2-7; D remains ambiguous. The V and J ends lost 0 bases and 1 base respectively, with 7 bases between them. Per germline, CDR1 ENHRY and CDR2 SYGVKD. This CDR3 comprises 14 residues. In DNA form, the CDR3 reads TGTGCCATCAGTGAGTCGCACAGTTCCTACGAGCAGTACTTC. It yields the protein CAISESHSSYEQYF.

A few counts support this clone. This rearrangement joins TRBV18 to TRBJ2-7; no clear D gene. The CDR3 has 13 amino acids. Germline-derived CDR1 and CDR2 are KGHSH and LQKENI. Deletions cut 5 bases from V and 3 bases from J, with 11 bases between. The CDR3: CASSDTSYYEQYF. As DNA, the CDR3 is TGTGCCAGCTCAGATACCTCCTACTACGAGCAGTACTTC. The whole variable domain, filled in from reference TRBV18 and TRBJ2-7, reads NAGVMQNPRHLVRRRGQEARLRCSPMKGHSHVYWYRQLPEEGLKFMVYLQKENIIDESGMPKERFSAEFPKEGPSILRIQQVVRGDSAAYFCASSDTSYYEQYFGPGTRLTVT.

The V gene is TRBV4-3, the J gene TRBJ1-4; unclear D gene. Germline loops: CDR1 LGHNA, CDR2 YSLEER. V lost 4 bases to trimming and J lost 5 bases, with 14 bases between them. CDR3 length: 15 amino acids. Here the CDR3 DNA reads TGCGCCAGCAGCCGCCTTAGAGACGGGAATGAAAAACTGTTTTTT. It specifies CASSRLRDGNEKLFF.

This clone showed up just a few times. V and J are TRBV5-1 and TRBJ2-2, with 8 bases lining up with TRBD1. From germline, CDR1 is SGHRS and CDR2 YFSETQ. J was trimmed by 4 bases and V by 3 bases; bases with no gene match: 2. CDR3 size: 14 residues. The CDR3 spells CASSWTGSTGELFF. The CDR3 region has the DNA TGCGCCAGCAGCTGGACAGGGAGCACCGGGGAGCTGTTTTTT.

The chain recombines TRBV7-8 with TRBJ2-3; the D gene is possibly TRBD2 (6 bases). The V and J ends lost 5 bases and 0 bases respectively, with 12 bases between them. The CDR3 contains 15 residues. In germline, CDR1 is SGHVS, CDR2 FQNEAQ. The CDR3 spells CASSAGLESTDTQYF. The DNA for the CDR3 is TGTGCCAGCAGCGCGGGACTGGAGAGCACAGATACGCAGTATTTT. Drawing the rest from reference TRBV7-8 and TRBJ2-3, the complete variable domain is GAGVSQSPRYKVAKRGQDVALRCDPISGHVSLFWYQQALGQGPEFLTYFQNEAQLDKSGLPSDRFFAERPEGSVSTLKIQRTQQEDSAVYLCASSAGLESTDTQYFGPGTRLTVL.

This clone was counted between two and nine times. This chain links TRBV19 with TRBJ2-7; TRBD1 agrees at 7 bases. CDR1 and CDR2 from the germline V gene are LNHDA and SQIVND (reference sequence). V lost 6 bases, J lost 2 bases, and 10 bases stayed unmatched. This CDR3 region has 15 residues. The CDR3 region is CASSKTGTDPYEQYF. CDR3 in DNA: TGTGCCAGTAGCAAAACAGGGACAGATCCCTACGAGCAGTACTTC.

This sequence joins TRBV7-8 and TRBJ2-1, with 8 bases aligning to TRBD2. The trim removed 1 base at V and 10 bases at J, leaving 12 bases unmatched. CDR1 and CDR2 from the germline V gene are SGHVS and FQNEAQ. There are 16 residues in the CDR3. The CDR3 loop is CASSLVMVLAGGEQFF. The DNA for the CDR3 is TGTGCCAGCAGCTTAGTTATGGTTCTAGCGGGCGGAGAGCAGTTCTTC. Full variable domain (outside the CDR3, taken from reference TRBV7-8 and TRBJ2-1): GAGVSQSPRYKVAKRGQDVALRCDPISGHVSLFWYQQALGQGPEFLTYFQNEAQLDKSGLPSDRFFAERPEGSVSTLKIQRTQQEDSAVYLCASSLVMVLAGGEQFFGPGTRLTVL.

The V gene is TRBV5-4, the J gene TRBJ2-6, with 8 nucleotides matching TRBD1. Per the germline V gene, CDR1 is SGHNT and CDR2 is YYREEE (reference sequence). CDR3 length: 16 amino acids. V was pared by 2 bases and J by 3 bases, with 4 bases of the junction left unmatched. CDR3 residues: CASSLTGGGGANVLTF. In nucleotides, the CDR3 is TGTGCCAGCAGCTTAACAGGGGGAGGTGGGGCCAACGTCCTGACTTTC.

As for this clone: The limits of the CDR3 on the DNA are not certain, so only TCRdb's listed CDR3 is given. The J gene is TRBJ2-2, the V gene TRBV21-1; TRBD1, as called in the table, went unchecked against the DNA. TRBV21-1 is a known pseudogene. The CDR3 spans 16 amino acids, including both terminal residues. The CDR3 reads CASSKVGGGSSGELFF.

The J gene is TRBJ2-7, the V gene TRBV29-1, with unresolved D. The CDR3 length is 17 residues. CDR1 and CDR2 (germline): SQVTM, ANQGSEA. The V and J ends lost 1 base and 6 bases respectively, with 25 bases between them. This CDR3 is CSVEAAWPRSLHGEQYF. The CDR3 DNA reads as TGCAGCGTTGAAGCCGCGTGGCCGCGGAGCCTACATGGCGAGCAGTACTTC.

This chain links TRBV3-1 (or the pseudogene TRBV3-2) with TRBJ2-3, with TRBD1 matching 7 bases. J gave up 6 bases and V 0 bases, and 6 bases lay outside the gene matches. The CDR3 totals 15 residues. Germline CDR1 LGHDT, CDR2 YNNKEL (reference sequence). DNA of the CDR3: TGTGCCAGCAGCCAAGATCTGACAGGGTATGATACGCAGTATTTT. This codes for CASSQDLTGYDTQYF.

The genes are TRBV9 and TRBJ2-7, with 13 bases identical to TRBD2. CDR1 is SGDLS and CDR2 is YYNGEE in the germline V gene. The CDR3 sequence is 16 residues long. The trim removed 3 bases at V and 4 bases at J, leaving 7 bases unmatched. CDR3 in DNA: TGTGCCAGCAGCGCCGGAGTGGGACTAGCGGGATACGAGCAGTACTTC. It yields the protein CASSAGVGLAGYEQYF.

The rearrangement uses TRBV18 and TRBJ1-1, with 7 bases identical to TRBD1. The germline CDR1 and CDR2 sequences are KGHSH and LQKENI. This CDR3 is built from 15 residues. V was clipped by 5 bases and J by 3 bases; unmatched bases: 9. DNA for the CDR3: TGTGCCAGCTCATTCCGGACAGGAGGGGACACTGAAGCTTTCTTT. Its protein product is CASSFRTGGDTEAFF.

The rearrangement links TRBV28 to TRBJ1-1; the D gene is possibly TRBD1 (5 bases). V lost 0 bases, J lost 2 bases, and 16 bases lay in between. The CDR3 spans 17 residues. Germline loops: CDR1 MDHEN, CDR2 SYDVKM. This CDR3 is CASSLWGSLGGNTEAFF. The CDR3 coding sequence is TGTGCCAGCAGTTTATGGGGATCCCTCGGGGGAAACACTGAAGCTTTCTTT.